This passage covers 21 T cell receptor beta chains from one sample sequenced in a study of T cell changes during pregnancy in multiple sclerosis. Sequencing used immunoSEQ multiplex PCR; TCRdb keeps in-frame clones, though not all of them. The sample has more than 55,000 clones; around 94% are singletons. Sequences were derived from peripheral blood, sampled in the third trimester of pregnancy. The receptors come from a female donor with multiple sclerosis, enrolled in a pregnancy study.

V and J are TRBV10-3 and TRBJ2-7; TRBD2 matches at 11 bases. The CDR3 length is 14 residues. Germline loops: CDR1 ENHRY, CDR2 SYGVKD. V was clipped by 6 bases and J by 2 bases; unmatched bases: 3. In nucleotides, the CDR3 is TGTGCCATCAGCGGACTAGCGGGCACCTACGAGCAGTACTTC. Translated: CAISGLAGTYEQYF.

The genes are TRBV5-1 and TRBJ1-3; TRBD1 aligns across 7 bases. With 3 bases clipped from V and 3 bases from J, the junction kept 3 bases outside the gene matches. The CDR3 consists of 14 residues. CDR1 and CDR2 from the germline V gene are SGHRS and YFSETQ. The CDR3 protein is CASSSGGLGNTIYF. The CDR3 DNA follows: TGCGCCAGCAGCTCAGGGGGTCTTGGAAACACCATATATTTT. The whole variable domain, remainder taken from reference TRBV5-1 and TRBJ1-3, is KAGVTQTPRYLIKTRGQQVTLSCSPISGHRSVSWYQQTPGQGLQFLFEYFSETQRNKGNFPGRFSGRQFSNSRSEMNVSTLELGDSALYLCASSSGGLGNTIYFGEGSWLTVV.

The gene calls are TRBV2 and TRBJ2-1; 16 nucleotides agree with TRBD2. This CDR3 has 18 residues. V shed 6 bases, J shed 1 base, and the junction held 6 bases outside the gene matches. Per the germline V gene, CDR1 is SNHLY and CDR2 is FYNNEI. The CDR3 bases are TGTGCCAGCAGGCGGGGACTAGCGGGAGGGGGTTCCTACAATGAGCAGTTCTTC. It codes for CASRRGLAGGGSYNEQFF. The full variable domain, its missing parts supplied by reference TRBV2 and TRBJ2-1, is EPEVTQTPSHQVTQMGQEVILRCVPISNHLYFYWYRQILGQKVEFLVSFYNNEISEKSEIFDDQFSVERPDGSNFTLKIRSTKLEDSAMYFCASRRGLAGGGSYNEQFFGPGTRLTVL.

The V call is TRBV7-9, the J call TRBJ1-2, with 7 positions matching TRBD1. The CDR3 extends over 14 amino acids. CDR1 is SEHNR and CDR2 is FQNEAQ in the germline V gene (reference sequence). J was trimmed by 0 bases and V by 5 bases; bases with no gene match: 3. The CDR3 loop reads CASSPTGANYGYTF. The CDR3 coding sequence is TGTGCCAGCAGCCCTACAGGGGCTAACTATGGCTACACCTTC.

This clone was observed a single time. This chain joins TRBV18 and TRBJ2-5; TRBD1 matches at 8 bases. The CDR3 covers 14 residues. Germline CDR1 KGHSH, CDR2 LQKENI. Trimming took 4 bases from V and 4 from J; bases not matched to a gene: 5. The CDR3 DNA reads TGTGCCAGCTCACAGGGGCAGGGGGCAGAGACCCAGTACTTC. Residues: CASSQGQGAETQYF.

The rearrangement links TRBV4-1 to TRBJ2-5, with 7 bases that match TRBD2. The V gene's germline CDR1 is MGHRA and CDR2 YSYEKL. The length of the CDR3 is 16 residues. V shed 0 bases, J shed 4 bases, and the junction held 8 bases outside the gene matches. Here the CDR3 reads CASSQDWLAEGETQYF. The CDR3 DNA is TGCGCCAGCAGCCAAGATTGGCTAGCGGAGGGAGAGACCCAGTACTTC.

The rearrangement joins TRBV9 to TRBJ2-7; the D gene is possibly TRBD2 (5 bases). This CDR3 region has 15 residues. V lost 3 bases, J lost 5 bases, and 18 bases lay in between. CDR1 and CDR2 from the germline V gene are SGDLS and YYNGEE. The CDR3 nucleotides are TGTGCCAGCAGCGCCGAGCCGACGGCGGGCCACGAGCAGTACTTC. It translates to CASSAEPTAGHEQYF.

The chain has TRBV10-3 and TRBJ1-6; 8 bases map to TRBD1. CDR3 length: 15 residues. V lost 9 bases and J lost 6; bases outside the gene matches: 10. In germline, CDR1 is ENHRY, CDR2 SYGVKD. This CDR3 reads CAIRPGQEGNSPLHF. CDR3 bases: TGTGCCATAAGACCGGGACAGGAGGGTAATTCACCCCTCCACTTT.

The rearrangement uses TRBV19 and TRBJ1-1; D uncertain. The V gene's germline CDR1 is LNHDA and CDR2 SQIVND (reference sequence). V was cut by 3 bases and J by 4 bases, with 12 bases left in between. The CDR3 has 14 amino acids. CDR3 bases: TGTGCCAGTAGTATGGGCACAGCCTCCACTGAAGCTTTCTTT. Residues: CASSMGTASTEAFF.

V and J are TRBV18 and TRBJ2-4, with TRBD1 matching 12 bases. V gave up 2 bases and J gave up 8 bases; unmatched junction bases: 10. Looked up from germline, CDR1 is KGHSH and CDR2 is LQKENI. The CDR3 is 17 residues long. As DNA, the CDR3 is TGTGCCAGCTCACCAAGATCGCCGGGACAGGGGGCGGACATTCAGTACTTC. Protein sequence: CASSPRSPGQGADIQYF.

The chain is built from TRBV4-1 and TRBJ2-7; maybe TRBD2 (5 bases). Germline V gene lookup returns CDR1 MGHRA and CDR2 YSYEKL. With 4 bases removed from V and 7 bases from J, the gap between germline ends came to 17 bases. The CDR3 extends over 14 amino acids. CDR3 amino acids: CASSRIDGLAEQYF. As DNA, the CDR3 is TGCGCCAGCAGCCGTATCGACGGGCTAGCAGAGCAGTACTTC.

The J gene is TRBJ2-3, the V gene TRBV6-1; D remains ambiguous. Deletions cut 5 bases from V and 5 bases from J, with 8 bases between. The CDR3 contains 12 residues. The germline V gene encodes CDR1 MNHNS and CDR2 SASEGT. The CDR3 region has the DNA TGTGCCAGCAGTTCAGCGATAGATACGCAGTATTTT. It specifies CASSSAIDTQYF.

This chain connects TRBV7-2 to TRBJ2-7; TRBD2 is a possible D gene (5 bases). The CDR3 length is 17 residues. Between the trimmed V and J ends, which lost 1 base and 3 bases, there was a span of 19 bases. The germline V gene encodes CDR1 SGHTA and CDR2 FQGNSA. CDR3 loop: CASSLESSSSFFYEQYF. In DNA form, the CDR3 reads TGTGCCAGCAGCTTAGAATCGTCTAGCAGTTTCTTCTACGAGCAGTACTTC.

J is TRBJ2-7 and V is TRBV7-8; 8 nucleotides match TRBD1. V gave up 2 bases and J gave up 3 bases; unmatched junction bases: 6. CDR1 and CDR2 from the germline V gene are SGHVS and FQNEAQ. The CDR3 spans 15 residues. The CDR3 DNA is TGTGCCAGCAGCTTATCGCAGGGGGCTAACTACGAGCAGTACTTC. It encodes CASSLSQGANYEQYF.

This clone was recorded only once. The CDR3: CASSQEGAGEGDNEKLFF. Here the CDR3 DNA reads TGCGCCAGCAGCCAAGAAGGGGCAGGGGAAGGAGATAATGAAAAACTGTTTTTT. The rearrangement uses TRBV4-3 and TRBJ1-4; weak D call: TRBD1 (6 bases). This CDR3 is 18 amino acids long. Germline V gene sequence: CDR1 LGHNA, CDR2 YSLEER. Trimming shortened V by 0 bases and J by 4 bases, and 18 bases separated the two germline ends.

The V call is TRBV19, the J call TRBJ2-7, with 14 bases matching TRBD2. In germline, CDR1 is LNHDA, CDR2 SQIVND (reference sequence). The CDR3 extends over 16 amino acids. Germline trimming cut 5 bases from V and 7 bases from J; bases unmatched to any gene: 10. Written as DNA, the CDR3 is TGTGCCAGTAGTCCCCGACTAGCGGGAGGGCCGGGTGAGCAGTACTTC. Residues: CASSPRLAGGPGEQYF.

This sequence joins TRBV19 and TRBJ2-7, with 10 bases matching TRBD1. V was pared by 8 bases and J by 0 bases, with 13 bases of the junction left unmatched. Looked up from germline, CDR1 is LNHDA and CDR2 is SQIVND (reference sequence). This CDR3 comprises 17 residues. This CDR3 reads CASSRQGAALSSYEQYF. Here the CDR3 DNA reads TGTGCCAGTTCGAGACAGGGGGCGGCCCTGAGCTCCTACGAGCAGTACTTC.

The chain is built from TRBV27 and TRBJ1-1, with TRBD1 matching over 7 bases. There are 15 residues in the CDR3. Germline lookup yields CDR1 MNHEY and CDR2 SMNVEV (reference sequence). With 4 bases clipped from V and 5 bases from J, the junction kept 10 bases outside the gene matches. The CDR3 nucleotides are TGTGCCAGCAGTTCTCCCCGGACAGGTCTAACTGAAGCTTTCTTT. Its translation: CASSSPRTGLTEAFF.

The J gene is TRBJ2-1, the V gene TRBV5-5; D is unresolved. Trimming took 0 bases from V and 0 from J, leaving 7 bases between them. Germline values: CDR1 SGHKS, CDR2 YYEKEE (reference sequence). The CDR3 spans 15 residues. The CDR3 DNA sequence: TGTGCCAGCAGCTTGGGGTGGAGCTCCTACAATGAGCAGTTCTTC. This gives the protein CASSLGWSSYNEQFF. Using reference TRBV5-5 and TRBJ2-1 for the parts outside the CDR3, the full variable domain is DAGVTQSPTHLIKTRGQQVTLRCSPISGHKSVSWYQQVLGQGPQFIFQYYEKEERGRGNFPDRFSARQFPNYSSELNVNALLLGDSALYLCASSLGWSSYNEQFFGPGTRLTVL.

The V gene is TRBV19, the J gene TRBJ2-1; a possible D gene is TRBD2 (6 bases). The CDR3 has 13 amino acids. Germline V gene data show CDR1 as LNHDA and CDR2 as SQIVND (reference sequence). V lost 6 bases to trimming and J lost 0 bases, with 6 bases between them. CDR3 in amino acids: CASSGSSYNEQFF. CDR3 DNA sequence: TGTGCCAGTAGCGGGAGCTCCTACAATGAGCAGTTCTTC.

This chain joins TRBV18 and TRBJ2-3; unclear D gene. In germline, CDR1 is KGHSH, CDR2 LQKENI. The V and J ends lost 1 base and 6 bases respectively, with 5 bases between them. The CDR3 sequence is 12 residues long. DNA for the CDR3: TGTGCCAGCTCACCACTCTCGGATACGCAGTATTTT. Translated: CASSPLSDTQYF.